The rows below give T cell receptor beta chains drawn from one sample of a study of a mutant IDH1 vaccine in newly diagnosed glioma. For these receptors, no antigen is known. Assay: immunoSEQ multiplex PCR; the TCRdb copy retains only in-frame clones and omits some. Of tens of thousands of clones in the sample, 81% were seen once. Specimen: PBMCs, collected from a glioma patient whose treatment included an IDH1 peptide vaccine. The source of these receptors is a middle-aged man with glioma. CDR3s include the opening cysteine and the closing phenylalanine or tryptophan. Fields, in order: CDR3 length, V gene, J gene, clone size, D gene, CDR3 DNA, CDR3 protein. D genes are given only for firm matches. Part of the rows lack a size; the others show once, few, many or a class for expanded clones.

15	TRBV6-1	TRBJ1-5	-	-	TGTGCCAGCAGTGAAATGGGCAACCTAAATCAGCCCCAGCATTTT	CASSEMGNLNQPQHF
17	TRBV7-2	TRBJ1-5	-	-	TGTGCCAGCAGCTTAGAATCCCCTAGGGTCAGGGCACAGCCCCAGCATTTT	CASSLESPRVRAQPQHF
16	TRBV7-2	TRBJ2-3	once	TRBD2	TGTGCCAGCAGCTTAGGACTGCGGGGGAACACAGATACGCAGTATTTT	CASSLGLRGNTDTQYF
16	TRBV7-2	TRBJ1-2	-	TRBD1	TGTGCCAGCAGCCCGGGACAGGGTCACGCTAACTATGGCTACACCTTC	CASSPGQGHANYGYTF
14	TRBV18	TRBJ2-1	-	-	TGTGCCAGCTCGCCCCAAAGGAGCTACAATGAGCAGTTCTTC	CASSPQRSYNEQFF
14	TRBV19	TRBJ2-3	-	-	TGTGCCAGTAGTCCGCGGCCAGGCCGGGATACGCAGTATTTT	CASSPRPGRDTQYF
16	TRBV6-5	TRBJ1-4	-	-	TGTGCCAGCAGTTACTCTCTCCTACCAACTAATGAAAAACTGTTTTTT	CASSYSLLPTNEKLFF
13	TRBV7-9	TRBJ1-5	-	-	TGTGCCAGCAGCAGACAGGGCAATCAGCCCCAGCATTTT	CASSRQGNQPQHF
11	TRBV7-9	TRBJ1-1	-	-	TGTGCCAGCAGCTTGGGGACTGAAGCTTTCTTT	CASSLGTEAFF
13	TRBV7-8	TRBJ2-7	-	-	TGTGCCAGCAGTGGGGGAACCCACTACGAGCAGTACTTC	CASSGGTHYEQYF
14	TRBV7-2	TRBJ1-1	-	-	TGTGCCAGCAGCCTATGGGGGACCTCCACTGAAGCTTTCTTT	CASSLWGTSTEAFF
14	TRBV30	TRBJ2-7	-	TRBD2	TGTGCCTACTTAATAGCGGGGGGCTCCTACGAGCAGTACTTC	CAYLIAGGSYEQYF
14	TRBV2	TRBJ2-7	-	-	TGTGCCAGCAGTGACACGAGACACCTCTACGAGCAGTACTTC	CASSDTRHLYEQYF
12	TRBV6-5	TRBJ1-1	few	-	TGTGCCAGCAGTCAGCCGGGACAAAAAGCTTTCTTT	CASSQPGQKAFF
16	TRBV4-3	TRBJ2-2	-	-	TGCGCCAGCAGCCGAGAGTTGGACGGAAACACCGGGGAGCTGTTTTTT	CASSRELDGNTGELFF
16	TRBV4-3	TRBJ2-2	-	-	TGCGCCAGCAGCCAAGATAGGGACACCTACACCGGGGAGCTGTTTTTT	CASSQDRDTYTGELFF
17	TRBV7-9	TRBJ1-2	large	TRBD1	TGTGCCAGCAGCTTAGTTGGATCCGGGACAGCTTACTATGGCTACACCTTC	CASSLVGSGTAYYGYTF
15	TRBV5-4	TRBJ1-5	many	-	TGTGCCAGCAGCTTGGAGCCTTATAGCAATCAGCCCCAGCATTTT	CASSLEPYSNQPQHF
14	TRBV19	TRBJ1-1	-	-	TGTGCCAGTAGTATAGCCGTGGCAGGGACTGAAGCTTTCTTT	CASSIAVAGTEAFF
13	TRBV6-1	TRBJ1-3	-	-	TGTGCCAGCCAACAGGGATACGAAAACACCATATATTTT	CASQQGYENTIYF
14	TRBV6-6	TRBJ2-4	-	-	TGTGCCAGCAGCAACAGGGTTAACAAAAACATTCAGTACTTC	CASSNRVNKNIQYF
16	TRBV27	TRBJ1-4	-	TRBD1	TGTGCCAGCAGTCCATGGACAGGCCCCGTCGGGGAAAAACTGTTTTTT	CASSPWTGPVGEKLFF
17	TRBV10-3	TRBJ2-5	-	TRBD2	TGTGCCATCACCCCATTCGGGCGTAGCGGGAGAATCGAGACCCAGTACTTC	CAITPFGRSGRIETQYF
15	TRBV7-9	TRBJ2-7	-	-	TGTGCCAGCAGGAACGCACTATCGCCGGGCTACGAGCAGTACTTC	CASRNALSPGYEQYF
15	TRBV7-8	TRBJ2-1	-	-	TGTGCCAGCAGCTTACCCTGGCGAGGGTACAATGAGCAGTTCTTC	CASSLPWRGYNEQFF
13	TRBV7-8	TRBJ2-7	-	TRBD2	TGTGCCAGCAGTTACGGGGGGATGTACGAGCAGTACTTC	CASSYGGMYEQYF
17	TRBV21-1	TRBJ2-1	-	-	TGTGCCAGCAGCGGACCGGGCCCCGCAAGGGAAGGTAATGAGCAGTTCTTC	CASSGPGPAREGNEQFF
12	TRBV29-1	TRBJ2-5	-	-	TGCAGCGGAATGTCTGCAGGAGAGACCCAGTACTTC	CSGMSAGETQYF
13	TRBV10-3	TRBJ1-2	few	-	TGTGCCATCAGTCCCCGGGGGGCGTATGGCTACACCTTC	CAISPRGAYGYTF
12	TRBV10-3	TRBJ2-2	-	TRBD2	TGTGCCACCCTAGCGGGAGGCGGGGAGCTGTTTTTT	CATLAGGGELFF
14	TRBV4-1	TRBJ1-5	-	-	TGCGCCAGCAGCCAAGAGCGGGGACATCAGCCCCAGCATTTT	CASSQERGHQPQHF
14	TRBV5-6	TRBJ2-7	-	TRBD1	TGTGCCAGCAGCACCAGGGGGCTGGGGTACGAGCAGTACTTC	CASSTRGLGYEQYF
15	TRBV18	TRBJ2-1	-	-	TGTGCCAGCTCTACGGCGGGGGCCTACTACAATGAGCAGTTCTTC	CASSTAGAYYNEQFF
16	TRBV4-2	TRBJ1-2	few	-	TGTGCCAGCAGCCAAGCGAACACTTGGGACCTCTATGGCTACACCTTC	CASSQANTWDLYGYTF
10	TRBV2	TRBJ2-1	-	-	TGTGCCAACGACCGGGCGGAGCAGTTCTTC	CANDRAEQFF
16	TRBV7-2	TRBJ1-5	-	TRBD1	TGTGCCAGCAGCAGCACCGGGACAGGCAGTTATCAGCCCCAGCATTTT	CASSSTGTGSYQPQHF
13	TRBV11-3	TRBJ2-5	-	-	TGTGCCAGCAGCTTCGGGGGAGTGGAGACCCAGTACTTC	CASSFGGVETQYF
14	TRBV7-9	TRBJ2-7	-	-	TGTGCCAGCAGTAGGGTGCTCGGGACCTACGAGCAGTACTTC	CASSRVLGTYEQYF
14	TRBV7-9	TRBJ2-5	few	-	TGTGCCAGCAGCTTAAGTGGCAGGCAAGAGACCCAGTACTTC	CASSLSGRQETQYF
15	TRBV5-1	TRBJ1-4	-	-	TGCGCCAGCAGCTTAACACCAACAACTAATGAAAAACTGTTTTTT	CASSLTPTTNEKLFF
11	TRBV20-1	TRBJ2-3	-	-	TGCAGTGCTGGGGACTTTGATGGGCAGTATTTT	CSAGDFDGQYF
13	TRBV6-6	TRBJ2-7	few	TRBD2	TGTGCCAGCAGCCCGACGGGGGGGTACGAGCAGTACTTC	CASSPTGGYEQYF
14	TRBV13	TRBJ2-1	-	TRBD1	TGTGCCAGCAGCTTAGATGCAGGGGGCAATGAGCAGTTCTTC	CASSLDAGGNEQFF
14	TRBV4-3	TRBJ2-3	-	-	TGCGCCAGCAGCCAAGGGGTTGACACAGATACGCAGTATTTT	CASSQGVDTDTQYF
18	TRBV4-3	TRBJ1-6	-	-	TGCGCCAGCAGCCAAGTCCATGCAGGGAGCTCCTATAATTCACCCCTCCACTTT	CASSQVHAGSSYNSPLHF
14	TRBV7-2	TRBJ1-5	once	-	TGTGCCAGCAGCTTAATCCTGGGGCATCAGCCCCAGCATTTT	CASSLILGHQPQHF
15	TRBV7-2	TRBJ1-5	-	-	TGTGCCAGCAGCCAAAGCGCTGGGGGCGGGTTGCCCCAGCATTTT	CASSQSAGGGLPQHF